The T cell receptor (beta chain) under discussion was sequenced for a study of T cells in Graves' hyperthyroidism and ophthalmopathy. Study-level results: A model of 13 V-J features distinguished ophthalmopathy from stable hyperthyroidism.

Amplified TCR beta CDR3 regions derived from RNA transcripts. Using the HTBI primer set, a first-round RT-PCR was run on the TCR CDR3. MiXCR, applied by TCRdb to the multiplex PCR reads, yields one record per CDR3 protein. The sample records around 540,000 distinct CDR3 sequences, approximately 44% being singletons. CDR3 length: 13 residues. Germline lookup yields CDR1 SGHTA and CDR2 FQGNSA. The V end lost 4 bases, the J end lost 4 bases, and 10 bases lay between the germline ends. Comments on this clonotype: Antigen: not known.

Hyperthyroidism patients were newly diagnosed, had disease duration under 2 months, and were aged 18 to 65 years. The receptor was isolated from a woman under 30 with Graves' hyperthyroidism. Sequenced sample: peripheral blood or thyroid tissue (not recorded which). The chain is built from TRBV7-2 and TRBJ1-1, with a possible D match to TRBD1 (5 bases). CDR3 amino acids: CASSYQGGTEAFF. CDR3 coding DNA: TGTGCCAGCAGCTACCAGGGAGGCACTGAAGCTTTCTTT.